Following are 14 T cell receptor beta chains from one sample sequenced in a study of cytomegalovirus exposure and HLA in healthy donors. Primers for the PCR totalled 60 Vbeta and 13 Jbeta. Libraries were prepared by immunoSEQ multiplex PCR; TCRdb keeps only in-frame clonotypes and omits some of them. The repertoire has about 110,000 clones, around two thirds of them found once; the top ten carry less than 4.5%. The source material was PBMCs. These receptors all stem from a man aged 30 to 45 in good health and CMV-seropositive.

The V and J genes are TRBV2 and TRBJ2-7, with TRBD2 identical over 7 bases. Germline V gives CDR1 SNHLY, CDR2 FYNNEI. The ends lost 7 bases at V and 3 bases at J; junction bases unmatched: 6. The length of the CDR3 is 13 residues. The CDR3 DNA reads as TGTGCCAGCAACCTTGCGGGGGTCTACGAGCAGTACTTC. Translation gives CASNLAGVYEQYF.

This clone was seen just once. V gene TRBV7-8 combines with J gene TRBJ2-7, with D uncertain. V dropped 8 bases and J dropped 3 bases, with 11 bases sitting between them. This CDR3 contains 12 residues. Germline V CDR1 and CDR2: SGHVS, FQNEAQ. This chain's CDR3 is CASGLIYYEQYF. The CDR3 DNA reads TGTGCCAGCGGTCTAATTTACTACGAGCAGTACTTC. The entire variable domain, with the rest obtained from reference TRBV7-8 and TRBJ2-7, is as follows: GAGVSQSPRYKVAKRGQDVALRCDPISGHVSLFWYQQALGQGPEFLTYFQNEAQLDKSGLPSDRFFAERPEGSVSTLKIQRTQQEDSAVYLCASGLIYYEQYFGPGTRLTVT.

This chain uses TRBV4-1 with TRBJ2-1, with D unresolved. Deletions cut 5 bases from V and 4 bases from J, with 15 bases between. The CDR3 consists of 15 residues. The germline gives CDR1 MGHRA, CDR2 YSYEKL. The CDR3, as DNA: TGCGCCAGCAGCTCCCGACTTGTAACATACAATGAGCAGTTCTTC. Protein: CASSSRLVTYNEQFF.

The V call is TRBV7-2, the J call TRBJ2-2, with TRBD1 as a possible D gene (5 bases). Germline assignment: CDR1 SGHTA and CDR2 FQGNSA. The CDR3 has 15 residues. The V gene lost 5 bases and the J gene lost 4 bases, with 14 bases spanning the gap. DNA for the CDR3: TGTGCCAGCAGCCCACAGGTGGTAGGCACCGGGGAGCTGTTTTTT. The encoded protein is CASSPQVVGTGELFF.

This clone occurred a few times. The V and J genes are TRBV5-4 and TRBJ1-1; D unresolved. The length of the CDR3 is 14 residues. V was trimmed by 1 base and J by 5 bases, leaving 12 bases between them. Germline V gives CDR1 SGHNT, CDR2 YYREEE (reference sequence). CDR3 sequence: CASSLKQTMTEAFF. CDR3 nucleotide sequence: TGTGCCAGCAGCTTGAAACAGACGATGACTGAAGCTTTCTTT.

This chain uses TRBV15 with TRBJ1-6; D is possibly TRBD1 (6 bases). The V end lost 0 bases, the J end lost 6 bases, and 6 bases lay between the germline ends. Per the germline V gene, CDR1 is LNHNV and CDR2 is YYDKDF (reference sequence). The CDR3 extends over 14 amino acids. Written as DNA, the CDR3 is TGTGCCACCAGCAGAGACAGGGGTAATTCACCCCTCCACTTT. This translates into CATSRDRGNSPLHF.

The sample holds a few counts of this clone. The chain carries TRBV4-1 and TRBJ1-1, with D perhaps matching TRBD1 (6 bases). The CDR3 runs to 17 residues. Between the trimmed V and J ends, which lost 1 base and 1 base, there was a span of 16 bases. The V gene's germline CDR1 is MGHRA and CDR2 YSYEKL. The CDR3 here is CASSQVPTGRANTEAFF. CDR3 nucleotides: TGCGCCAGCAGCCAAGTCCCCACAGGGAGGGCGAACACTGAAGCTTTCTTT.

As concerns this clone: Its ends do not fully match the called genes, so a read error is possible. The J gene is TRBJ2-6, the V gene TRBV6-1; D might be TRBD1 (5 bases). The germline gives CDR1 MNHNS, CDR2 SASEGT. This CDR3 has 15 residues. DNA of the CDR3: TGTGCCAGCAGTGAAGACAGCTCTGGGGCCAACGGCCTGACTTTC. This encodes CASSEDSSGANGLTF.

The chain combines TRBV7-6 with TRBJ1-4; D is undetermined. Germline V CDR1 and CDR2: SGHVS, FNYEAQ. The CDR3 is 15 amino acids. V lost 2 bases and J lost 3, with 10 bases in between. This CDR3 is CASSLFEAANEKLFF. DNA of the CDR3: TGTGCCAGCAGCTTATTTGAAGCGGCTAATGAAAAACTGTTTTTT.

The rearrangement joins TRBV6-1 to TRBJ2-7; D ambiguous. Trimming took 5 bases from V and 4 from J, leaving 9 bases between them. The CDR3 has 12 residues. Per germline, CDR1 MNHNS and CDR2 SASEGT. CDR3 sequence: CASSKIAYEQYF. CDR3 DNA sequence: TGTGCCAGCAGTAAGATCGCGTACGAGCAGTACTTC.

This clone has a handful of counts. This chain links TRBV21-1 with TRBJ1-5; the D call TRBD1 from the table was never checked on the DNA. TRBV21-1 is deemed a pseudogene. The CDR3 is made up of 16 amino acids. The CDR3 here is CASRLDRGPGKQPQHF. CDR3 sequence (DNA): TGTGCCAGCAGACTGGACAGGGGGCCGGGTAAACAGCCCCAGCATTTT.

The V gene is TRBV5-1, the J gene TRBJ2-7; 10 bases line up with TRBD1. This CDR3 is built from 14 residues. Trimming took 3 bases from V and 3 from J; bases not matched to a gene: 3. CDR1 is SGHRS, CDR2 YFSETQ, per germline. CDR3 sequence reads: CASSSGQGGYEQYF. In DNA, the CDR3 is TGCGCCAGCAGCTCCGGACAGGGGGGCTACGAGCAGTACTTC.

In DNA form, the CDR3 reads TGTGCCAGCAGCTTTAGGGGTGGTTCCTACAATGAGCAGTTCTTC. Its protein product is CASSFRGGSYNEQFF. The chain links TRBV5-8 to TRBJ2-1; tentatively, D is TRBD1 (5 bases). Germline lookup yields CDR1 SGHTS and CDR2 YDEGEE. The V gene lost 2 bases and the J gene lost 1 base, with 10 bases spanning the gap. CDR3 size: 15 residues.

This chain joins TRBV27 and TRBJ1-2; TRBD1 agrees at 7 bases. Germline values: CDR1 MNHEY, CDR2 SMNVEV (reference sequence). This CDR3 spans 12 amino acids. Trimming removed 8 bases from V and 5 bases from J; junction bases left unmatched: 5. CDR3 nucleotide sequence: TGTGCCAGCGGAGGGGGCGGGTATGGCTACACCTTC. Translated: CASGGGGYGYTF.